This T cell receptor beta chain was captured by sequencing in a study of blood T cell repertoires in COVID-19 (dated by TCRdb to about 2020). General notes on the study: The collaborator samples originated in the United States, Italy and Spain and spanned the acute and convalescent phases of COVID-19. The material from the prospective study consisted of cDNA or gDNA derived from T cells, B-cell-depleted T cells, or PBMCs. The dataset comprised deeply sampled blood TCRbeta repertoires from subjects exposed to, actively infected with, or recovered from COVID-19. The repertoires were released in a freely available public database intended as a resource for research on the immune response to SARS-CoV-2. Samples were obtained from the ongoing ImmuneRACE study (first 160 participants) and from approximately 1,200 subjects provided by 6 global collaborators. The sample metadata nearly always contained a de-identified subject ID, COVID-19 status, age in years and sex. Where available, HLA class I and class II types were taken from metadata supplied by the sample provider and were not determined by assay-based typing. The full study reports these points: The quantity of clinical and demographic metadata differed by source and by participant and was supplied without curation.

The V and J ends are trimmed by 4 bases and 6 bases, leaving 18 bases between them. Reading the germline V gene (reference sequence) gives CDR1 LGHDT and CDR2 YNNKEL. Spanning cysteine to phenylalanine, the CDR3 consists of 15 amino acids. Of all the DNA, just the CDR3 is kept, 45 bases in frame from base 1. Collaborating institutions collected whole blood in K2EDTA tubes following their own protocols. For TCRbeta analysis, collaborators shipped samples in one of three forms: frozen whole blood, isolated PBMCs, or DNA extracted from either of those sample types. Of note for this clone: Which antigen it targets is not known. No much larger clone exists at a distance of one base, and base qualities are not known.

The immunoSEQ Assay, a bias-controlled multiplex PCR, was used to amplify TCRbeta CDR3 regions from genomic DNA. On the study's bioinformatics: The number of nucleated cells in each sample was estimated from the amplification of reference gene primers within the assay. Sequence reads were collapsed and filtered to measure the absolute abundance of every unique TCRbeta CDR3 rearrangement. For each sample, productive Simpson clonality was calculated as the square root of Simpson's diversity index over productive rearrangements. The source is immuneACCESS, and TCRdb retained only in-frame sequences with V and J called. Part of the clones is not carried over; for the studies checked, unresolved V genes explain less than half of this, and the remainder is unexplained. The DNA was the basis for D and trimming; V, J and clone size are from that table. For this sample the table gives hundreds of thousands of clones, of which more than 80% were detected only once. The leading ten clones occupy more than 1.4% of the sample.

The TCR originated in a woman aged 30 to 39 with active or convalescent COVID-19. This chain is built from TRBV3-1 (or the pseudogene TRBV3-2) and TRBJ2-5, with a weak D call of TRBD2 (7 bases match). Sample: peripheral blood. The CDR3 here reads CASSPVVTGTKTQYF. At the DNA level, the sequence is TGTGCCAGCAGCCCTGTGGTAACAGGGACTAAGACCCAGTACTTC.